The 9 T cell receptor beta chains below come from one sample, sequenced in a study of cytomegalovirus exposure and HLA in healthy donors. PCR primers comprised 60 Vbeta and 13 Jbeta primers. Here immunoSEQ multiplex PCR was the method, and the copy in TCRdb shows in-frame clones only, minus some. The sample yields about 160,000 clones, roughly 80% seen once. The sequenced sample consisted of PBMCs. The origin of the receptors is a young woman in good health and CMV-seronegative.

This clone was seen a few times. This chain links TRBV6-5 with TRBJ2-7; possible D gene TRBD2, 6 bases. The CDR3 has 16 amino acids. Trimming shortened V by 0 bases and J by 0 bases, and 12 bases separated the two germline ends. Germline V gene data show CDR1 as MNHEY and CDR2 as SVGAGI. The CDR3 sequence: CASSYSVGSVSYEQYF. CDR3 nucleotides: TGTGCCAGCAGTTACTCGGTCGGGAGCGTCTCCTACGAGCAGTACTTC.

This clone was found a few times. The V call is TRBV28, the J call TRBJ1-1, with TRBD1 matching over 7 bases. From germline, CDR1 is MDHEN and CDR2 SYDVKM. This CDR3 is built from 13 residues. After removal of 3 bases from V and 10 bases from J, the junction contained 8 bases not matched to a gene. The CDR3 sequence: CASSFKSTGVAFF. The CDR3 DNA reads as TGTGCCAGCAGTTTTAAATCTACAGGGGTAGCTTTCTTT.

The V and J genes are TRBV6-4 and TRBJ1-6; 10 bases line up with TRBD1. V was pared by 0 bases and J by 7 bases, with 0 bases of the junction left unmatched. The length of the CDR3 is 15 residues. Per the germline V gene, CDR1 is MRHNA and CDR2 is SNTAGT. This chain's CDR3 is CASSDSTGGNSPLHF. CDR3 DNA: TGTGCCAGCAGTGACTCGACAGGGGGCAATTCACCCCTCCACTTT.

The rearrangement uses TRBV28 and TRBJ1-2; possible D gene TRBD1, 6 bases. CDR1 MDHEN and CDR2 SYDVKM come from the germline V gene. Trimming took 1 base from V and 5 from J, leaving 8 bases between them. The CDR3 length is 13 residues. CDR3 in DNA: TGTGCCAGCAGTTTATCAGGGGTTTATGGCTACACCTTC. Translated: CASSLSGVYGYTF.

J is TRBJ1-1 and V is TRBV2; D is ambiguous. Germline assignment: CDR1 SNHLY and CDR2 FYNNEI. The CDR3 is 13 amino acids. CDR3 protein: CAIPPNTNTEAFF. CDR3 DNA: TGTGCTATTCCCCCGAACACGAACACTGAAGCTTTCTTT.

This clone has just a few counts. This chain joins TRBV6-4 and TRBJ1-4, with D unclear. This CDR3 has 14 residues. Germline-derived CDR1 and CDR2 are MRHNA and SNTAGT. V was shortened by 5 bases and J by 2 bases, with 9 bases between the two germline ends. For the CDR3, the DNA is TGTGCCAGCAGTAGCGGTGGGACTAATGAAAAACTGTTTTTT. It yields the protein CASSSGGTNEKLFF.

Concerning this clone: In the same sample, other DNA sequences code for this CDR3. The rearrangement joins TRBV28 to TRBJ1-1; a weak D match, TRBD1 (6 bases). The CDR3 has 14 residues. Germline V gene data show CDR1 as MDHEN and CDR2 as SYDVKM. V was trimmed by 5 bases and J by 0 bases, leaving 10 bases between them. The CDR3 sequence is CASSLGQMNTEAFF. CDR3 DNA: TGTGCCAGCAGTCTAGGACAGATGAACACTGAAGCTTTCTTT.

This rearrangement joins TRBV4-1 to TRBJ1-6; D is unclear. The CDR3 is 14 residues long. The V end lost 3 bases, the J end lost 10 bases, and 13 bases lay between the germline ends. CDR1 and CDR2 (germline): MGHRA, YSYEKL. The CDR3 coding sequence is TGCGCCAGCAGCCAGAACTTCGGGAACTCACCCCTCCACTTT. It is translated as CASSQNFGNSPLHF.

This sequence joins TRBV10-3 and TRBJ2-7, with 7 bases matching TRBD1. J lost 2 bases, V lost 0 bases, and 7 bases had no gene match. The germline V gene has CDR1 ENHRY and CDR2 SYGVKD. This CDR3 is 16 amino acids long. CDR3 amino acids: CAISESRTGPTYEQYF. DNA for the CDR3: TGTGCCATCAGTGAGTCGCGGACAGGACCGACCTACGAGCAGTACTTC.